This T cell receptor (beta chain) was sequenced during a study of post-analysis software for immune sequencing data. As regards this clonotype: Its specificity is unknown.

Overall study results and limits: Normalized Chao1 diversity in multiple sclerosis patients fell significantly below that of controls. With F measure, samples from one preparation batch clustered together strongly. Patients had higher frequencies than controls of four to six TRBV segments, including TRBV5-6, TRBV5-1 and TRBV20-1.

cDNA libraries of TCR beta carried unique molecular identifiers. From the PCR reads, TCRdb called clonotypes with MiXCR, one entry per CDR3 protein. Of about 540,000 distinct CDR3 sequences in the sample, 30% to 40% were seen once. CDR1 and CDR2 (germline): LGHDT, YNNKEL (reference sequence). The length of the CDR3 is 13 residues. With 2 bases removed from V and 4 bases from J, the gap between germline ends came to 7 bases. The source of this sequence is a girl under 18 with multiple sclerosis. Specimen: blood. This chain connects TRBV3-1 to TRBJ2-3, with D possibly being TRBD1 (5 bases). CDR3 in DNA: TGTGCCAGCAGCCAACAGGGCGCAGATACGCAGTATTTT. Protein: CASSQQGADTQYF.